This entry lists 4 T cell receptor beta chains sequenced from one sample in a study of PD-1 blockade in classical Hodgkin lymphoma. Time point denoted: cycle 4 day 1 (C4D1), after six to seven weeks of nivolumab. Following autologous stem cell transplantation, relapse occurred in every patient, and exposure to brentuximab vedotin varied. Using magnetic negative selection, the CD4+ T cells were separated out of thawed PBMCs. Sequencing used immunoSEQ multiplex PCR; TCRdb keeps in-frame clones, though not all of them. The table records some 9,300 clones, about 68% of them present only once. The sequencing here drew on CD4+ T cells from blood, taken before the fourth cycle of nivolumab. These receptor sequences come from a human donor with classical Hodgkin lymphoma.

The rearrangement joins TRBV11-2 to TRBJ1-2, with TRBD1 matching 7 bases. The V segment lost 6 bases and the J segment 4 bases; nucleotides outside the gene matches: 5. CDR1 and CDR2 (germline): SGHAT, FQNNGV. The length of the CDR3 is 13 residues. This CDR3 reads CASRGGDSYGYTF. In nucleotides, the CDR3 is TGTGCCAGCAGAGGCGGGGACAGCTATGGCTACACCTTC.

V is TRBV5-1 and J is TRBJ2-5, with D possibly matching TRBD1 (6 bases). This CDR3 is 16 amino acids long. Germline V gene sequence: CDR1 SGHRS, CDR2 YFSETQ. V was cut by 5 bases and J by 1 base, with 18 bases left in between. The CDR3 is CASRGGTGHFQETQYF. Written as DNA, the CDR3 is TGCGCCAGCAGAGGGGGAACAGGGCATTTCCAAGAGACCCAGTACTTC.

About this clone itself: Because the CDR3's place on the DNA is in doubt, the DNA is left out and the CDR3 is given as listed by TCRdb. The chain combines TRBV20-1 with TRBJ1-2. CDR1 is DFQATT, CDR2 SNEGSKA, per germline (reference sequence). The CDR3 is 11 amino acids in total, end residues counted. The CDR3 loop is CSATFNYGCTF.

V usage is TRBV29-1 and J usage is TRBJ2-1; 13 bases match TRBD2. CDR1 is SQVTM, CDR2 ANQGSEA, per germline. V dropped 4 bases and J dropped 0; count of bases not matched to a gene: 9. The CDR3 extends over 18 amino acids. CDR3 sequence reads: CSVVGGLAGEISYNEQFF. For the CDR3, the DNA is TGCAGCGTTGTGGGTGGACTAGCGGGGGAGATCTCCTACAATGAGCAGTTCTTC.